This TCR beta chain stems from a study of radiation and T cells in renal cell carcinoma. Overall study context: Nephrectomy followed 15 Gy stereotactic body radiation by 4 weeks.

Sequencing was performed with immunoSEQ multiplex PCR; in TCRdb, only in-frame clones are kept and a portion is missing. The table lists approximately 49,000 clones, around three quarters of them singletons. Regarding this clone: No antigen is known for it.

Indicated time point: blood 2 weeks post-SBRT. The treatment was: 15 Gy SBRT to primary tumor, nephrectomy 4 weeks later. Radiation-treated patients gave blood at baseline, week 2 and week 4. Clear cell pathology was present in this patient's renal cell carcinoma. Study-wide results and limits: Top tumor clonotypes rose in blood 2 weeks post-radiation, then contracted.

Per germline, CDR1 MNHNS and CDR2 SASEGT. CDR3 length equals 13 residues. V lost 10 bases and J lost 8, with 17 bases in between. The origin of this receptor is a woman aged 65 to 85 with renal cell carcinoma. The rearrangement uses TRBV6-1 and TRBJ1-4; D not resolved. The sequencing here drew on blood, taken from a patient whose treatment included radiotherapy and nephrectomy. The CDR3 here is CATSRREGEKLFF. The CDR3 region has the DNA TGTGCCACCTCCAGACGGGAGGGCGAAAAACTGTTTTTT.